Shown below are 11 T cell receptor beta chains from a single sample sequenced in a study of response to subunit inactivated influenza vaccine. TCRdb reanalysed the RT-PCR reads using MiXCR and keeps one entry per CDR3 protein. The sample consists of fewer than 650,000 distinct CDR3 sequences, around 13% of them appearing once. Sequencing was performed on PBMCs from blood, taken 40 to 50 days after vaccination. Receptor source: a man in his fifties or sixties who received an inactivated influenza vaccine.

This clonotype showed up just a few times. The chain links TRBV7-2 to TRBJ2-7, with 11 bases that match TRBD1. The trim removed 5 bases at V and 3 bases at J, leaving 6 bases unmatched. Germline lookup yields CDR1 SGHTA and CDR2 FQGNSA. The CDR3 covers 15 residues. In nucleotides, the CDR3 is TGTGCCAGCAGCACGTCCGGGACAGGGGGCTACGAGCAGTACTTC. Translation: CASSTSGTGGYEQYF.

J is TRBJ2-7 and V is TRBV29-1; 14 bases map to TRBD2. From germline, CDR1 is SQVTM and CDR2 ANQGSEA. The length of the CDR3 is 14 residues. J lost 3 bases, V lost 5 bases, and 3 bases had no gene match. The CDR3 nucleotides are TGCAGCGTTCAGGGACTAGCGGGAGTCTACGAGCAGTACTTC. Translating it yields CSVQGLAGVYEQYF.

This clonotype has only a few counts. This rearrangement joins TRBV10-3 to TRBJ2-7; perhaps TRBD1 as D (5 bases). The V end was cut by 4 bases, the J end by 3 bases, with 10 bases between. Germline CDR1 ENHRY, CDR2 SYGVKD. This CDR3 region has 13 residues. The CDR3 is CAISGQSDYEQYF. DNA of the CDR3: TGTGCCATCAGTGGACAGTCAGACTACGAGCAGTACTTC.

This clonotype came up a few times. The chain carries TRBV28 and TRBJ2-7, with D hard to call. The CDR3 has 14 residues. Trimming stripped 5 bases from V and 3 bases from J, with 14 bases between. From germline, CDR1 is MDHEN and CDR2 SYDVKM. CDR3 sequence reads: CASSPYGSYYEQYF. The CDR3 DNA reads TGTGCCAGCAGTCCCTATGGGTCTTACTACGAGCAGTACTTC.

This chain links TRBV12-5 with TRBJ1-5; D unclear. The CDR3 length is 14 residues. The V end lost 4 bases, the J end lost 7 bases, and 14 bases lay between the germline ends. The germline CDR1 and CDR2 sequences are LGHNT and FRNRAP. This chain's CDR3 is CASGSRCGRQPQHF. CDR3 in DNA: TGTGCTAGTGGTTCGCGGTGTGGGAGGCAGCCCCAGCATTTT.

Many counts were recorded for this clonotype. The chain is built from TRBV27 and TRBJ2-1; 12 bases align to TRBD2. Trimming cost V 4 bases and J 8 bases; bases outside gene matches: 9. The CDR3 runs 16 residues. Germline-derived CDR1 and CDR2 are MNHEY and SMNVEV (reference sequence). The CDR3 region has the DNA TGTGCCAGCAGTTCCCTCGGACTAGCGGGATTCGATGAGCAGTTCTTC. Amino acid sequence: CASSSLGLAGFDEQFF.

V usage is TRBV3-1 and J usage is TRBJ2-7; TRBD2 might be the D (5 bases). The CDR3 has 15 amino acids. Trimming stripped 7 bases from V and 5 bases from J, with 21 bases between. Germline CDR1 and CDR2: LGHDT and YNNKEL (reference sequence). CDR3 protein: CASTPFPRGFHEQYF. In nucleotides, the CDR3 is TGTGCCAGCACCCCCTTCCCCCGGGGATTCCACGAGCAGTACTTC.

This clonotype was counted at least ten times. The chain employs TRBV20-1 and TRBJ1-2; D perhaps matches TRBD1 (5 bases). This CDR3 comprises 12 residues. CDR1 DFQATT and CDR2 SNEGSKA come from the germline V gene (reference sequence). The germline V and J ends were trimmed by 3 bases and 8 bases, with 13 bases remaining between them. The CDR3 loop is CSARGGTEGYTF. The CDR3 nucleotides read TGCAGTGCTAGGGGGGGAACGGAGGGCTACACCTTC.

The CDR3 region has the DNA TGTGCCACCAGCAGTGGGACTCCCCGAGGGACCCAGTACTTC. Residues: CATSSGTPRGTQYF. The gene calls are TRBV15 and TRBJ2-5, with D maybe TRBD2 (6 bases). The germline V gene encodes CDR1 LNHNV and CDR2 YYDKDF (reference sequence). V was pared by 3 bases and J by 7 bases, with 15 bases between. This CDR3 has 14 amino acids.

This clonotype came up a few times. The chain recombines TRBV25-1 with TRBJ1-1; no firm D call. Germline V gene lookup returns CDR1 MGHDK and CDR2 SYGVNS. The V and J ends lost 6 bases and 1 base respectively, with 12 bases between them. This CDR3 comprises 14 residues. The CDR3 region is CASSGPSPNTEAFF. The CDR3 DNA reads TGTGCCAGCAGCGGGCCGTCCCCGAACACTGAAGCTTTCTTT. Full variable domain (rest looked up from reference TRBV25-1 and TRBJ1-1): EADIYQTPRYLVIGTGKKITLECSQTMGHDKMYWYQQDPGMELHLIHYSYGVNSTEKGDLSSESTVSRIRTEHFPLTLESARPSHTSQYLCASSGPSPNTEAFFGQGTRLTVV.

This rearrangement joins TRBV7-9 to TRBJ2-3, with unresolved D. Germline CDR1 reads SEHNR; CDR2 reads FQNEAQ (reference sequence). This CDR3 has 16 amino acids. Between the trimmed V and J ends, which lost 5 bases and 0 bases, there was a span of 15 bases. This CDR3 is CASSAIAGFSTDTQYF. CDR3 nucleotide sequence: TGTGCCAGCAGCGCCATAGCCGGGTTCAGCACAGATACGCAGTATTTT.